This T cell receptor (beta chain) was recorded in a study of cytomegalovirus exposure and HLA in healthy donors. Study conclusions and caveats: There were some public TCRs occurring in many donors, but most TCR sequences were rare.

About this clone: Its cognate antigen is unknown.

This table comes from immunoSEQ multiplex PCR, and its TCRdb copy is limited to in-frame clones, with some not included. The sample has under 150,000 clones; around four fifths are singletons. V was cut by 7 bases and J by 4 bases, with 16 bases left in between. Germline V gives CDR1 SGHRS, CDR2 YFSETQ. The CDR3 has 14 amino acids. The sequence was collected from a young woman in good health and CMV-seronegative. Sequenced input: PBMCs. This chain uses TRBV5-1 with TRBJ2-3; D is possibly TRBD2 (5 bases). CDR3 loop: CASSRDPSSDTQYF. CDR3 coding DNA: TGCGCCAGCTCTCGGGATCCTTCGTCAGATACGCAGTATTTT.